This T cell receptor beta chain was identified during a study of T cell responses to AZD1222 COVID-19 vaccine. General study findings and limits: White British people made up most donors, females outnumbered males, and clonal diversity was possibly underestimated.

The V gene end was trimmed by 7 bases and the J gene end by 8 bases; junction bases not matched to a gene: 15. Germline assignment: CDR1 KGHDR and CDR2 SFDVKD. The CDR3 runs to 17 residues. This clone was observed a handful of times. Antigen specificity is unknown. Using immunoSEQ multiplex PCR, the repertoire was profiled, and TCRdb retains in-frame clones only, with some absent. The data show approximately 70,000 clones, roughly 90% seen once. The source material was peripheral blood, sampled on day 0 of AZD1222 vaccination. The source of this sequence is an adult in good health. V and J are TRBV24-1 and TRBJ2-1, with 11 bases aligning to TRBD2. DNA of the CDR3: TGTGCCACCAGCACCCCAGGGGGTAGCGGGAGGGGCGATGAGCAGTTCTTC. Protein sequence: CATSTPGGSGRGDEQFF.